The source of this T cell receptor (beta chain) is a study of T cell repertoires in cytomegalovirus infection. TCRdb itself ran the reads through MiXCR, one entry per CDR3 protein. The sample consists of roughly 500,000 distinct CDR3 sequences, roughly a third of them appearing once. Germline V gene lookup returns CDR1 LGHNT and CDR2 FRNRAP. V was cut by 1 base and J by 3 bases, with 16 bases left in between. This CDR3 is 18 amino acids long. This clonotype was found a few times. Its matching antigen is unknown. This clonotype was obtained from a human donor in good health (CMV status not recorded). Some clones in this sample may be carry-over from other donors' samples. The sequences come from cultured PBMCs, collected from culture after CMV antigen stimulation. This chain joins TRBV12-5 and TRBJ1-6; D not certain. The CDR3 loop is CASGLGKTRHHYNSPLHF. CDR3 sequence (DNA): TGTGCTAGTGGTTTGGGGAAAACGAGACACCACTATAATTCACCCCTCCACTTT.